This T cell receptor beta chain was recovered during a study of blood T cell repertoires in COVID-19. About the research overall: From the United States, Italy and Spain came samples of acute and convalescent COVID-19. T cells, B-cell-depleted T cells, or PBMCs provided the cDNA or gDNA that served as material.

Per the study methods: Quantification of nucleated cells was approximated via reference gene primer amplification. TCRdb keeps only in-frame clones here, not all; method: immunoSEQ multiplex PCR. V and J calls and clone size are given by that table; D and trimming were obtained from the DNA. The data hold about 80,000 clones, with roughly 87% observed a single time. The CDR3 covers 15 residues. The V gene's germline CDR1 is KGHSH and CDR2 LQKENI. V trimming: 5 bases; J trimming: 6 bases; junction bases outside the gene matches: 12. Sequenced material: peripheral blood. This chain joins TRBV18 and TRBJ2-7, with 8 nucleotides matching TRBD1. The sequence derives from a man aged 65 to 85 with acute or convalescent COVID-19. The CDR3 sequence: CASSKLPGQVLEQYF. The CDR3 coding sequence is TGTGCCAGCTCAAAGCTTCCGGGACAGGTCCTCGAGCAGTACTTC.